This section outlines one TCR beta chain sequence together with its context. The source of the sample is a study of shared clonotypes between healthy human individuals. Each subset's genomic DNA was shared equally among a number of immunoSEQ plates. Assay used: immunoSEQ multiplex PCR; TCRdb lists only in-frame clones, some missing. The profile shows millions of clones, 95% of them singletons. The V gene's germline CDR1 is MNHNS and CDR2 SASEGT. The CDR3 totals 13 residues. J lost 4 bases, V lost 10 bases, and 8 bases had no gene match. The clonotype originates from a man aged 18-30 years in good health. Sequencing used naive CD4+ T cells sorted from blood. Subset indicated: CD45RA+ positively selected. This chain links TRBV6-1 with TRBJ2-5; 8 positions agree with TRBD1. The CDR3 DNA follows: TGTGCCATAGGACAGGGAATTCGAGAGACCCAGTACTTC. Translating gives CAIGQGIRETQYF.